These T cell receptor beta chains were read from a single sample in a study of shared clonotypes between healthy human individuals. Assay: immunoSEQ multiplex PCR; the TCRdb copy retains only in-frame clones and omits some. Of roughly 890,000 clones in the sample, nearly 95% were seen once. Sequencing used naive CD8+ T cells sorted from blood. These receptor sequences come from a young man in good health. CDR3s include the opening cysteine and the closing phenylalanine or tryptophan. The order of the fields is V gene, J gene, CDR3 protein.

>TRBV11-2|TRBJ2-7
CASRNSGRARYEQYF
>TRBV19|TRBJ2-3
CASSAAGGGPDTQYF
>TRBV6-5|TRBJ1-1
CASSPGQGNTEAFF
>TRBV5-5|TRBJ1-2
CASSHDSSYTF
>TRBV28|TRBJ2-6
CASRSRDSLPGANVLTF
>TRBV7-9|TRBJ2-2
CASSGAANTGELFF
>TRBV9|TRBJ1-1
CASSVSPEAFF
>TRBV27|TRBJ2-1
CASLYPPTSGTLNEQFF
>TRBV10-2|TRBJ2-4
CATLDSGAKNIQYF
>TRBV18|TRBJ2-7
CASSPVGTYYEQYF